The 17 T cell receptor beta chains presented below share a single source sample, sequenced in a study of CD8+ T cells in alopecia areata. Sequencing relied on a cDNA template that was reverse transcribed from extracted RNA. Here immunoSEQ multiplex PCR was the method, and the copy in TCRdb shows in-frame clones only, minus some. The sample contains 110,000 or so clones, around two fifths of which appear only once. The sequenced sample was CD4+ T cells sorted from blood. The receptors come from a human donor with alopecia areata.

The chain combines TRBV29-1 with TRBJ2-1; 12 bases line up with TRBD2. The V segment lost 8 bases and the J segment 0 bases; nucleotides outside the gene matches: 11. Germline values: CDR1 SQVTM, CDR2 ANQGSEA. The CDR3 is 17 amino acids. CDR3 loop: CSSEGLAGLSSYNEQFF. CDR3 DNA sequence: TGCAGCTCCGAGGGACTAGCGGGCCTTAGCTCCTACAATGAGCAGTTCTTC.

The chain joins TRBV28 to TRBJ2-3; no firm D call. Between the trimmed V and J ends, which lost 6 bases and 2 bases, there was a span of 6 bases. Germline CDR1 and CDR2: MDHEN and SYDVKM. The CDR3 contains 12 residues. The CDR3 bases are TGTGCCAGCAGACATCTCACAGATACGCAGTATTTT. It codes for CASRHLTDTQYF. The whole variable domain, remainder taken from reference TRBV28 and TRBJ2-3, is DVKVTQSSRYLVKRTGEKVFLECVQDMDHENMFWYRQDPGLGLRLIYFSYDVKMKEKGDIPEGYSVSREKKERFSLILESASTNQTSMYLCASRHLTDTQYFGPGTRLTVL.

The chain employs TRBV7-3 and TRBJ2-7; D is undetermined. This CDR3 spans 14 amino acids. Germline CDR1 is SGHTA and CDR2 is FQGTGA. V lost 0 bases, J lost 6 bases, and 12 bases lay in between. The chain's CDR3 is CASSLTATTGEQYF. For the CDR3, the DNA is TGTGCCAGCAGCTTAACGGCTACCACTGGCGAGCAGTACTTC.

The chain recombines TRBV18 with TRBJ2-4; D unresolved. Germline loops: CDR1 KGHSH, CDR2 LQKENI. The CDR3 extends over 14 amino acids. V lost 2 bases and J 0 bases, leaving 5 bases between the germline ends. The CDR3 nucleotides read TGTGCCAGCTCACCAGGCTTAGCCAAAAACATTCAGTACTTC. It specifies CASSPGLAKNIQYF.

The chain has TRBV14 and TRBJ2-7; D is ambiguous. This CDR3 is 13 amino acids long. The V gene lost 4 bases and the J gene lost 2 bases, with 9 bases spanning the gap. Germline lookup yields CDR1 SGHDN and CDR2 FVKESK. The CDR3 nucleotides read TGTGCCAGCAGCCCACGAATCGCCTACGAGCAGTACTTC. This translates into CASSPRIAYEQYF.

This sequence joins TRBV7-2 and TRBJ2-5; the D is unclear. From germline, CDR1 is SGHTA and CDR2 FQGNSA. Trimming left V 2 bases short and J 2 bases short, with 9 bases between. The CDR3 sequence is 14 residues long. The CDR3 region is CASSLFATQETQYF. CDR3 nucleotides: TGTGCCAGCAGCTTATTCGCAACTCAAGAGACCCAGTACTTC.

Many counts were recorded for this clone. The chain has TRBV18 and TRBJ2-2, with 8 bases identical to TRBD1. The CDR3 is 16 amino acids. Per germline, CDR1 KGHSH and CDR2 LQKENI. With V trimmed by 2 bases and J by 7 bases, 9 bases remained unmatched. The CDR3 bases are TGTGCCAGCTCACCATCCGGACAGGGAGGAAGCGGGGAGCTGTTTTTT. Protein sequence: CASSPSGQGGSGELFF.

This clone was detected a few times. The chain recombines TRBV7-2 with TRBJ2-6, with 8 bases identical to TRBD1. Trimming at V came to 5 bases and at J to 10 bases, leaving 7 bases not matched to a gene. This CDR3 is built from 14 residues. CDR1 SGHTA and CDR2 FQGNSA come from the germline V gene. The CDR3 is CASSPRQGINVLTF. In DNA form, the CDR3 reads TGTGCCAGCAGCCCACGACAGGGGATTAACGTCCTGACTTTC.

This sequence joins TRBV7-9 and TRBJ2-7; 13 positions agree with TRBD2. Germline loops: CDR1 SEHNR, CDR2 FQNEAQ (reference sequence). The CDR3 runs 15 residues. The V and J ends lost 5 bases and 2 bases, in that order; junction bases with no gene match: 3. This CDR3 is CASSRTSGSTYEQYF. The CDR3, as DNA: TGTGCCAGCAGCCGGACTAGCGGGAGTACCTACGAGCAGTACTTC.

The V and J genes are TRBV6-5 and TRBJ2-5; 12 bases fit TRBD2. Germline V gene data show CDR1 as MNHEY and CDR2 as SVGAGI. The ends lost 6 bases at V and 2 bases at J; junction bases unmatched: 4. This CDR3 contains 15 residues. CDR3 protein: CASRQLAGGQETQYF. The CDR3 DNA reads as TGTGCCAGCAGACAACTAGCGGGGGGTCAAGAGACCCAGTACTTC.

CDR3 sequence reads: CASRLGGTYTGELFF. CDR3 DNA sequence: TGTGCCAGCAGATTGGGCGGGACGTACACCGGGGAGCTGTTTTTT. The V gene is TRBV2, the J gene TRBJ2-2, with a possible D match to TRBD2 (6 bases). Trimming pared 6 bases from V and 3 bases from J, leaving 14 bases between. Germline V CDR1 and CDR2: SNHLY, FYNNEI. The CDR3 has 15 residues.

The V gene is TRBV11-3, the J gene TRBJ2-7, with D tentatively TRBD2 (6 bases). Trimming removed 4 bases from V and 3 bases from J, with 13 bases in between. The CDR3 is 14 amino acids. The germline V gene has CDR1 SGHNT and CDR2 YENEEA. CDR3 DNA: TGTGCCAGCAGCTACCGGGACTGGGGCTACGAGCAGTACTTC. It encodes CASSYRDWGYEQYF. Looking up the rest from reference TRBV11-3 and TRBJ2-7 gives the full variable domain: EAGVVQSPRYKIIEKKQPVAFWCNPISGHNTLYWYLQNLGQGPELLIRYENEEAVDDSQLPKDRFSAERLKGVDSTLKIQPAELGDSAVYLCASSYRDWGYEQYFGPGTRLTVT.

This chain links TRBV4-3 with TRBJ1-6; D possibly corresponds to TRBD1 (6 bases). The CDR3 runs 17 residues. Germline V lookup: CDR1 LGHNA, CDR2 YSLEER. Trimming pared 0 bases from V and 11 bases from J, leaving 20 bases between. The CDR3 protein is CASSQDFGQGLEPPLHF. CDR3 nucleotides: TGCGCCAGCAGCCAAGATTTCGGTCAGGGGCTGGAGCCACCCCTCCACTTT.

The chain combines TRBV15 with TRBJ2-3, with D uncertain. Germline V CDR1 and CDR2: LNHNV, YYDKDF (reference sequence). The CDR3 spans 13 residues. Between the trimmed V and J ends, which lost 0 bases and 10 bases, there was a span of 11 bases. The CDR3 sequence: CATSRDIAAPQYF. The DNA for the CDR3 is TGTGCCACCAGCAGAGATATAGCAGCACCGCAGTATTTT.

This clone appeared a few times. The J gene is TRBJ2-7, the V gene TRBV29-1, with a tentative D call TRBD2 (6 bases). The CDR3 is 14 amino acids. V dropped 6 bases and J dropped 3 bases, with 18 bases sitting between them. The germline V gene encodes CDR1 SQVTM and CDR2 ANQGSEA. The CDR3 DNA follows: TGCAGCGTCCAAAGGGATAGCGGTAACTACGAGCAGTACTTC. Translating it yields CSVQRDSGNYEQYF.

This chain links TRBV5-1 with TRBJ2-2; TRBD1 matches at 7 bases. Germline V gene sequence: CDR1 SGHRS, CDR2 YFSETQ. The CDR3 totals 14 residues. V dropped 7 bases and J dropped 5; count of bases not matched to a gene: 8. The CDR3 DNA sequence: TGCGCCAGCGAGGGACAGAAGAATACCGGGGAGCTGTTTTTT. Encoded protein: CASEGQKNTGELFF.

The chain uses TRBV2 and TRBJ1-2; D not resolved. V was trimmed by 3 bases and J by 6 bases, leaving 11 bases between them. The CDR3 spans 13 residues. Germline V gene lookup returns CDR1 SNHLY and CDR2 FYNNEI. The CDR3: CASSERETHGYTF. The CDR3 region has the DNA TGTGCCAGCAGTGAGAGGGAAACCCATGGCTACACCTTC.